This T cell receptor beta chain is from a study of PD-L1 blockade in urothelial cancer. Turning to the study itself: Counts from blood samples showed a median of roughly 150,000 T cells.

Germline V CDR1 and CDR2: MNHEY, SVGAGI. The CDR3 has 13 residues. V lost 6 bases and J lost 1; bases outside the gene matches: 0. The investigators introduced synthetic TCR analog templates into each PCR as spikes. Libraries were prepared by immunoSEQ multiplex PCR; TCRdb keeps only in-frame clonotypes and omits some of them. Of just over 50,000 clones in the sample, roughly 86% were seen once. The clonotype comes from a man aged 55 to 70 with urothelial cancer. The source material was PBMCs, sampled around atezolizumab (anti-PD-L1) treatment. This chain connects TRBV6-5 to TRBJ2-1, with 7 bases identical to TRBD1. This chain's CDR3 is CASRQGSYNEQFF. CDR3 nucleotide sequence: TGTGCCAGCAGACAGGGGTCCTACAATGAGCAGTTCTTC.